The rows below give T cell receptor beta chains drawn from one sample of a study of T cell repertoires in cytomegalovirus infection. MiXCR was run by TCRdb on the reads, yielding one entry per CDR3 protein. The sample has roughly 600,000 distinct CDR3 sequences; approximately 24% are singletons. Sequencing was done on a sample of CD8+ T cells from PBMCs. These receptors were collected from a human donor in good health (CMV status not recorded). Some clones in this sample may be carry-over from other donors' samples. Both conserved end residues are trimmed from each CDR3. Fields, in order: clone size, V gene, J gene, CDR3 protein. Expanded clones are given a class, and other clones once, few, many or no size at all.

size: many; V: TRBV28; J: TRBJ1-1; CDR3: ASTAFVPTNTEAF
size: NA; V: TRBV6-1; J: TRBJ1-5; CDR3: ASSLELTQDQPQH
size: many; V: TRBV28; J: TRBJ2-3; CDR3: ASSGPASGGTDTDTQY
size: few; V: TRBV7-3; J: TRBJ2-1; CDR3: ASSSPGGLAKPYNEQF
size: few; V: TRBV10-2; J: TRBJ2-5; CDR3: ASTEGGEETQY
size: few; V: TRBV6-2/TRBV6-3; J: TRBJ2-1; CDR3: ASSYGRAKLWEQF
size: NA; V: TRBV28; J: TRBJ1-2; CDR3: ASSFPLTGLCS
size: few; V: TRBV5-6; J: TRBJ1-5; CDR3: ASSLRYVSNQPQH
size: many; V: TRBV7-6; J: TRBJ2-5; CDR3: ASSFEPRPQETQY
size: many; V: TRBV7-8; J: TRBJ1-4; CDR3: ASSLLRDSRGGLF
size: once; V: TRBV3-1; J: TRBJ2-7; CDR3: ASSQDLAREQY
size: many; V: TRBV6-2/TRBV6-3; J: TRBJ2-2; CDR3: ASLGTSGTGELF
size: NA; V: TRBV12-3/TRBV12-4; J: TRBJ2-2; CDR3: ASSEDKANGELF
size: NA; V: TRBV5-1; J: TRBJ1-1; CDR3: ASSYPQGEVGTEAF
size: NA; V: TRBV15; J: TRBJ2-1; CDR3: ATSRDRGPSSYNEQF
size: NA; V: TRBV11-2; J: TRBJ2-1; CDR3: ASSSTTRQGENEQF
size: few; V: TRBV24-1; J: TRBJ2-1; CDR3: ATSELRDDRFQF
size: NA; V: TRBV10-3; J: TRBJ2-7; CDR3: AIRRERGGSYEQY
size: NA; V: TRBV19; J: TRBJ2-5; CDR3: ASSISSQETQY
size: NA; V: TRBV28; J: TRBJ2-5; CDR3: ASSLGLAYLRETQY
size: few; V: TRBV15; J: TRBJ2-7; CDR3: ATSRDLGDSYEQY
size: NA; V: TRBV27; J: TRBJ1-6; CDR3: ASSPQTFSYNSPLH
size: NA; V: TRBV2; J: TRBJ2-2; CDR3: ASSGTADMNTGELF
size: few; V: TRBV7-9; J: TRBJ1-2; CDR3: ASSSRDLNYGYT
size: few; V: TRBV25-1; J: TRBJ1-2; CDR3: ASYGGPDGYT
size: few; V: TRBV3-1; J: TRBJ2-7; CDR3: ASSQDRVSYEQY
size: many; V: TRBV7-8; J: TRBJ1-2; CDR3: ASSLAGSTYGYT
size: NA; V: TRBV7-9; J: TRBJ1-3; CDR3: ASSLGGQYSGNTIY
size: many; V: TRBV7-2; J: TRBJ1-2; CDR3: ASSYSTGGSYGYT
size: few; V: TRBV7-9; J: TRBJ2-5; CDR3: ASTTAGGSGETQY
size: few; V: TRBV20-1; J: TRBJ2-7; CDR3: SARSRTGQRYEQY
size: few; V: TRBV4-1; J: TRBJ2-1; CDR3: ASSLSSGVLNEQF
size: NA; V: TRBV20-1; J: TRBJ1-5; CDR3: SARPWGNQPQH
size: NA; V: TRBV5-6; J: TRBJ2-7; CDR3: ASSPAGSYEQY
size: many; V: TRBV6-2/TRBV6-3; J: TRBJ2-4; CDR3: ASSAASVAKNIQY
size: many; V: TRBV29-1; J: TRBJ1-2; CDR3: SVGVGQGNGYT
size: NA; V: TRBV25-1; J: TRBJ1-5; CDR3: ASSEYDSNQPQH
size: many; V: TRBV7-9; J: TRBJ2-1; CDR3: ASSSTGGGFGEQF
size: few; V: TRBV28; J: TRBJ2-1; CDR3: ASRPISSYEQF
size: NA; V: TRBV4-1; J: TRBJ2-3; CDR3: ASSQVLLAGPQTDTQY
size: few; V: TRBV19; J: TRBJ2-1; CDR3: ASSIFRTQYNEQF